The 20 T cell receptor beta chains below all came from one sample that was sequenced in a study of blood T cell repertoires in COVID-19. Using immunoSEQ multiplex PCR, the repertoire was profiled, and TCRdb retains in-frame clones only, with some absent. The sample lists 490,000 or so clones, around 85% seen once, with around 8% in the top ten. Sequencing was carried out using PBMCs or T cells enriched from blood (not recorded which). These receptor sequences come from a woman aged 55-69 years who had recovered from COVID-19.

This clone was recorded once. The chain is built from TRBV30 and TRBJ2-1, with TRBD2 matching 11 bases. Germline CDR1 GTSNPN, CDR2 SVGIG (reference sequence). CDR3 size: 14 residues. V lost 3 bases, J lost 7 bases, and 5 bases stayed unmatched. The CDR3 region has the DNA TGTGCCTGGAGACCTAGCGGGGGGCAAAATGAGCAGTTCTTC. It specifies CAWRPSGGQNEQFF.

This clone occurred a few times. This chain uses TRBV5-1 with TRBJ2-3, with a tentative D call TRBD1 (5 bases). V was pared by 0 bases and J by 6 bases, with 8 bases between. The length of the CDR3 is 13 residues. Germline CDR1 reads SGHRS; CDR2 reads YFSETQ. This CDR3 reads CASSLDRSDTQYF. CDR3 DNA sequence: TGCGCCAGCAGCTTGGACAGGTCTGATACGCAGTATTTT.

The J gene is TRBJ2-1, the V gene TRBV28; 9 nucleotides line up with TRBD1. J lost 7 bases, V lost 5 bases, and 12 bases had no gene match. The CDR3 has 16 residues. The germline gives CDR1 MDHEN, CDR2 SYDVKM. As DNA, the CDR3 is TGTGCCAGCAGTCCCCCGGGACAGGGAATTGGAAATGAGCAGTTCTTC. Translated: CASSPPGQGIGNEQFF.

The J gene is TRBJ1-5, the V gene TRBV10-3; D is ambiguous. Trimming took off 0 bases at V and 2 bases at J, with 8 bases between the two ends. Germline CDR1 ENHRY, CDR2 SYGVKD. The CDR3 runs 15 residues. The CDR3 here is CAISESGAGNQPQHF. The CDR3 DNA sequence: TGTGCCATCAGTGAGTCAGGTGCGGGCAATCAGCCCCAGCATTTT.

With respect to this clone: One end of the junction varies from germline; a read error may be responsible. The rearrangement uses TRBV19 and TRBJ1-1, with D perhaps matching TRBD1 (6 bases). Germline V lookup: CDR1 LNHDA, CDR2 SQIVND (reference sequence). The CDR3 has 12 amino acids. The CDR3 nucleotides read TGTGCTAGTACAGGGTTGAACACTGAAGCTTTCTTT. Protein product: CASTGLNTEAFF.

V usage is TRBV19 and J usage is TRBJ2-2, with D possibly matching TRBD2 (5 bases). Germline CDR1 is LNHDA and CDR2 is SQIVND (reference sequence). The CDR3 extends over 18 amino acids. With 8 bases removed from V and 0 bases from J, the gap between germline ends came to 22 bases. CDR3 residues: CASGRPYNPVSNTGELFF. For the CDR3, the DNA is TGTGCCAGTGGGAGACCGTATAATCCCGTATCGAACACCGGGGAGCTGTTTTTT.

The V call is TRBV2, the J call TRBJ2-6; 9 nucleotides align to TRBD1. The CDR3 is made up of 20 amino acids. The ends lost 6 bases at V and 7 bases at J; junction bases unmatched: 22. CDR1 is SNHLY, CDR2 FYNNEI, per germline. For the CDR3, the DNA is TGTGCCAGCAGGCATCATCTCACGGGACAGGGCCTGTCGACAGCCAACGTCCTGACTTTC. This codes for CASRHHLTGQGLSTANVLTF.

The chain links TRBV5-1 to TRBJ2-5; 7 nucleotides line up with TRBD2. The trim removed 7 bases at V and 2 bases at J, leaving 5 bases unmatched. The CDR3 loop spans 13 amino acids. Germline CDR1 reads SGHRS; CDR2 reads YFSETQ. For the CDR3, the DNA is TGCGCCAGCTCCCCCGGGGGGCAAGAGACCCAGTACTTC. This codes for CASSPGGQETQYF.

This clone came up once. This sequence joins TRBV7-9 and TRBJ1-2, with 7 nucleotides matching TRBD1. The germline CDR1 and CDR2 sequences are SEHNR and FQNEAQ (reference sequence). The trim removed 5 bases at V and 1 base at J, leaving 7 bases unmatched. The CDR3 has 15 residues. CDR3 amino acids: CASSVQGKSNYGYTF. In DNA, the CDR3 is TGTGCCAGCAGCGTACAGGGGAAGAGTAACTATGGCTACACCTTC.

This clone appeared once. The V call is TRBV7-6, the J call TRBJ2-3, with 11 positions matching TRBD2. Per germline, CDR1 SGHVS and CDR2 FNYEAQ. The CDR3 extends over 18 amino acids. With V trimmed by 0 bases and J by 5 bases, 10 bases remained unmatched. CDR3 sequence (DNA): TGTGCCAGCAGCTTAGCACCACTAGCGGGGGCGCGGGGAGATACGCAGTATTTT. It is translated as CASSLAPLAGARGDTQYF.

V usage is TRBV18 and J usage is TRBJ1-1, with 8 nucleotides matching TRBD1. Germline values: CDR1 KGHSH, CDR2 LQKENI. The V gene end was trimmed by 3 bases and the J gene end by 3 bases; junction bases not matched to a gene: 3. The CDR3 is made up of 14 amino acids. As DNA, the CDR3 is TGTGCCAGCTCACCGGGACAGGTTTACACTGAAGCTTTCTTT. Protein sequence: CASSPGQVYTEAFF.

This rearrangement joins TRBV6-6 to TRBJ1-1; the D gene is possibly TRBD1 (6 bases). CDR3 size: 14 residues. Germline CDR1 MNHNY, CDR2 SVGAGI (reference sequence). V lost 5 bases to trimming and J lost 0 bases, with 10 bases between them. The CDR3 coding sequence is TGTGCCAGCAGTCACCCAGGGGTGAACACTGAAGCTTTCTTT. Encoded protein: CASSHPGVNTEAFF.

J is TRBJ2-1 and V is TRBV30, with 10 bases fitting TRBD2. The germline V gene has CDR1 GTSNPN and CDR2 SVGIG (reference sequence). Germline trimming cut 4 bases from V and 7 bases from J; bases unmatched to any gene: 7. There are 14 residues in the CDR3. The CDR3 nucleotides read TGTGCCTGGACCCGCGGACTAGCGGCAAATGAGCAGTTCTTC. This translates into CAWTRGLAANEQFF.

Many counts were recorded for this clone. J is TRBJ2-7 and V is TRBV2, with 9 positions matching TRBD1. Looked up from germline, CDR1 is SNHLY and CDR2 is FYNNEI. Unmatched junction bases numbered 8, after V lost 8 bases and J lost 3 bases. The CDR3 contains 14 residues. The CDR3 here is CASDLTGGDYEQYF. As DNA, the CDR3 is TGTGCCAGCGACCTGACAGGGGGGGACTACGAGCAGTACTTC.

This clone was detected once. CDR3: CASSRKGGETQYF. For the CDR3, the DNA is TGTGCCAGCAGCCGAAAAGGGGGAGAGACCCAGTACTTC. V and J are TRBV7-2 and TRBJ2-5, with D perhaps matching TRBD1 (6 bases). From germline, CDR1 is SGHTA and CDR2 FQGNSA. Deletions cut 5 bases from V and 4 bases from J, with 11 bases between. The CDR3 sequence is 13 residues long. The full variable domain, in which reference TRBV7-2 and TRBJ2-5 provide the parts outside the CDR3, is GAGVSQSPSNKVTEKGKDVELRCDPISGHTALYWYRQSLGQGLEFLIYFQGNSAPDKSGLPSDRFSAERTGGSVSTLTIQRTQQEDSAVYLCASSRKGGETQYFGPGTRLLVL.

This chain links TRBV5-6 with TRBJ2-5; 8 bases map to TRBD1. Germline V gene data show CDR1 as SGHDT and CDR2 as YYEEEE. Trimming took 6 bases from V and 2 from J; bases not matched to a gene: 6. This CDR3 is 14 amino acids long. CDR3 sequence reads: CASIWTGTQETQYF. DNA for the CDR3: TGTGCCAGCATCTGGACAGGGACACAAGAGACCCAGTACTTC.

This clone was detected a few times. This chain joins TRBV28 and TRBJ1-5; tentative D call: TRBD1 (5 bases). The CDR3 contains 13 residues. The germline V gene encodes CDR1 MDHEN and CDR2 SYDVKM. Between the trimmed V and J ends, which lost 5 bases and 5 bases, there was a span of 10 bases. Written as DNA, the CDR3 is TGTGCCAGCAGTCCCGGGACTTATCAGCCCCAGCATTTT. Its translation: CASSPGTYQPQHF. The full variable domain, with the rest looked up from reference TRBV28 and TRBJ1-5, is DVKVTQSSRYLVKRTGEKVFLECVQDMDHENMFWYRQDPGLGLRLIYFSYDVKMKEKGDIPEGYSVSREKKERFSLILESASTNQTSMYLCASSPGTYQPQHFGDGTRLSIL.

J is TRBJ2-6 and V is TRBV7-6; possible D gene TRBD2, 6 bases. CDR3 length: 17 residues. The V gene lost 5 bases and the J gene lost 3 bases, with 17 bases spanning the gap. Germline-derived CDR1 and CDR2 are SGHVS and FNYEAQ. The CDR3 nucleotides read TGTGCCAGCAGCCCCTATTACGGGGGTAATGGGGCCAACGTCCTGACTTTC. It is translated as CASSPYYGGNGANVLTF.

The chain employs TRBV12-5 and TRBJ1-2; 7 bases fit TRBD1. J was trimmed by 6 bases and V by 4 bases; bases with no gene match: 11. CDR1 and CDR2 from the germline V gene are LGHNT and FRNRAP. This CDR3 has 15 amino acids. The CDR3 loop is CASGSGQSKNNGYTF. CDR3 in DNA: TGTGCTAGTGGTTCGGGACAGAGTAAAAACAATGGCTACACCTTC.

As DNA, the CDR3 is TGTGCCAGCAGTTACGCAGGGGCTCAGCCCCAGCATTTT. Encoded protein: CASSYAGAQPQHF. The J gene is TRBJ1-5, the V gene TRBV6-6; TRBD1 might be the D (6 bases). The CDR3 covers 13 residues. Germline assignment: CDR1 MNHNY and CDR2 SVGAGI (reference sequence). V lost 2 bases and J lost 6, with 8 bases in between.